What follows is one T cell receptor beta chain and its context. This clonotype has just a few counts. Its recognized antigen is unknown. Per-base qualities were not stored, and no clone one base away is much larger. These data belong to a study of response to subunit inactivated influenza vaccine (dated by TCRdb to between 2018 and 2020). Regarding the research as a whole: To follow how T cells responded to a trivalent subunit inactivated influenza vaccine, the researchers relied on deep quantitative profiling of the T cell receptor repertoire. Overall study outcomes, separate from this receptor: The authors proposed that each seasonal influenza vaccination may bring in only a limited number of new T cells.

Libraries were prepared through RT-PCR. Sequencer: Illumina HiSeq 2500. TCRdb reran the public reads through fastp at Q25 and MiXCR, keeping productive beta chains. All rows with the same CDR3 protein become a single entry with the most common DNA and genes. This sample gives fewer than 550,000 distinct CDR3 sequences in total; 25% of them show up just once. Of the sample, approximately 2% falls within the top ten clones. The V end gives up 3 bases and the J end 2 bases, leaving 5 bases in the junction not matched to a gene. The germline V gene (reference sequence) provides CDR1 DFQATT and CDR2 SNEGSKA. The cysteine opens and the phenylalanine closes a CDR3 of 15 amino acids. The entry retains the CDR3 DNA only, 45 bases that are in frame from base 1.

The rearrangement joined TRBV20-1 to TRBJ2-1, with 9 central nucleotides matching TRBD2. The source is a man aged 45-65 years who received an inactivated influenza vaccine. Donor details come from another sample of the same person, matched by shared clones. This material consisted of CD4+ T cells sorted from PBMCs, taken about 5 days after vaccination. The DNA sequence is as follows: TGCAGTGCTAGGGCGCGGGGGGGCCCCTACAATGAGCAGTTCTTC. It specifies CSARARGGPYNEQFF.